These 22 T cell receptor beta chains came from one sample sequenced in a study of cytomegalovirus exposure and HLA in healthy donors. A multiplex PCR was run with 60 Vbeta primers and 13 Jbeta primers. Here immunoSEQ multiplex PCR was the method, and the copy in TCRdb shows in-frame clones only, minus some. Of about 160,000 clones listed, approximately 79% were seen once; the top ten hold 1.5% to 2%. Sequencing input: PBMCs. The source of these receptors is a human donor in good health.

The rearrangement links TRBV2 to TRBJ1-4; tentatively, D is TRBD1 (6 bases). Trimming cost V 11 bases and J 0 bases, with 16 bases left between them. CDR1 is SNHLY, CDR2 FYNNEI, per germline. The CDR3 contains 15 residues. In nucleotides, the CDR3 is TGTGCCGGAACCAGGGGTGCCCCAACTAATGAAAAACTGTTTTTT. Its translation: CAGTRGAPTNEKLFF.

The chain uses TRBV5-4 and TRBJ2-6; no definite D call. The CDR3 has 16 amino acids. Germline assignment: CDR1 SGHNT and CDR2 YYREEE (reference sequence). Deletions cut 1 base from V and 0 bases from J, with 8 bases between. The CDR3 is CASSLYSSSGANVLTF. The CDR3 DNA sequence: TGTGCCAGCAGCTTGTACAGCTCCTCTGGGGCCAACGTCCTGACTTTC.

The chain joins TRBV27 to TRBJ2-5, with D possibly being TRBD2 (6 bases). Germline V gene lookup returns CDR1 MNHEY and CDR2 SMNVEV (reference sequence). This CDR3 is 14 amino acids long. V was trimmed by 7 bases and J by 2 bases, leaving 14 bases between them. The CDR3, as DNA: TGTGCCAGCACCCCGAGGAGGGGACAAGAGACCCAGTACTTC. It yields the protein CASTPRRGQETQYF.

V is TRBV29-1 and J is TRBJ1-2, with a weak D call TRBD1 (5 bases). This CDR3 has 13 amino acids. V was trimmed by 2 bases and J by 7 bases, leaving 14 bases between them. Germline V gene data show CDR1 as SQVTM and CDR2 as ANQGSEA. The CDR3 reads CSVEQGSSSGYTF. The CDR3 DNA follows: TGCAGCGTTGAACAGGGTTCTTCCTCTGGCTACACCTTC.

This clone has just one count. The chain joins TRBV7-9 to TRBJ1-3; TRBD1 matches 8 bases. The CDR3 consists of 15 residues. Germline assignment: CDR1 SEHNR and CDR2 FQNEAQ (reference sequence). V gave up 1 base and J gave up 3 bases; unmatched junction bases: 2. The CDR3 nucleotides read TGTGCCAGCAGCTTAGGGACAGGGAGTGGAAACACCATATATTTT. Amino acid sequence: CASSLGTGSGNTIYF.

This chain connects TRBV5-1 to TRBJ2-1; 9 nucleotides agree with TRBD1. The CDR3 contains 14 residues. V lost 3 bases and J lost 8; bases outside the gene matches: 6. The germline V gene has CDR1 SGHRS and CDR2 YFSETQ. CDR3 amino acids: CASSSGQGIHEQFF. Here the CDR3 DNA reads TGCGCCAGCAGCTCGGGACAGGGAATACATGAGCAGTTCTTC.

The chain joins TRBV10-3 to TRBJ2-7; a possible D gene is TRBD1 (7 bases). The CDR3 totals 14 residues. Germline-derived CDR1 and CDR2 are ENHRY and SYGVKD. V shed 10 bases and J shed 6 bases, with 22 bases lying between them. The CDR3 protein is CATSIQGGVPEQYF. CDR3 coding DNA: TGTGCCACCTCTATCCAGGGGGGCGTTCCCGAGCAGTACTTC.

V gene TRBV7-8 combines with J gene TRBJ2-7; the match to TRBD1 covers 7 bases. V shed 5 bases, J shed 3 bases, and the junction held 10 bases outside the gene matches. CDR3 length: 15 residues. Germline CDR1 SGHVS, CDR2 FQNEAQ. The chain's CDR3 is CASSEQGYRFYEQYF. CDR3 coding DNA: TGTGCCAGCAGCGAACAGGGGTACAGGTTCTACGAGCAGTACTTC.

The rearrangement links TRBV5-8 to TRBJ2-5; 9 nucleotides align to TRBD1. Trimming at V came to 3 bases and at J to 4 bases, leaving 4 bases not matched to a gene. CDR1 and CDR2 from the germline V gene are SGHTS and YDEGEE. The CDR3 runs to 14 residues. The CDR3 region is CASSYRGRAETQYF. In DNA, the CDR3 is TGTGCCAGCAGCTACAGGGGGCGGGCAGAGACCCAGTACTTC. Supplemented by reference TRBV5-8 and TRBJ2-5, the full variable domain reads EAGVTQSPTHLIKTRGQQATLRCSPISGHTSVYWYQQALGLGLQFLLWYDEGEERNRGNFPPRFSGRQFPNYSSELNVNALELEDSALYLCASSYRGRAETQYFGPGTRLLVL.

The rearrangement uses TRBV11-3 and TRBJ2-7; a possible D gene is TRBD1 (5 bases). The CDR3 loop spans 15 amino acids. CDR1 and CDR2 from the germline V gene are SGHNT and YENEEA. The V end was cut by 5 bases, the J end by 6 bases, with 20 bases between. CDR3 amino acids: CASSPPGWVRGEQYF. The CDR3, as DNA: TGTGCCAGCAGCCCCCCCGGCTGGGTTAGGGGCGAGCAGTACTTC.

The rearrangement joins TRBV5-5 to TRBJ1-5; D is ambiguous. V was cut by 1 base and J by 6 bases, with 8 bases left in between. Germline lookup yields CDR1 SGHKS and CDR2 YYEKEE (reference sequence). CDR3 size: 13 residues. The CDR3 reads CASSLTALQPQHF. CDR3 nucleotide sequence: TGTGCCAGCAGCTTGACAGCCCTTCAGCCCCAGCATTTT. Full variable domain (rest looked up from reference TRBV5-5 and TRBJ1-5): DAGVTQSPTHLIKTRGQQVTLRCSPISGHKSVSWYQQVLGQGPQFIFQYYEKEERGRGNFPDRFSARQFPNYSSELNVNALLLGDSALYLCASSLTALQPQHFGDGTRLSIL.

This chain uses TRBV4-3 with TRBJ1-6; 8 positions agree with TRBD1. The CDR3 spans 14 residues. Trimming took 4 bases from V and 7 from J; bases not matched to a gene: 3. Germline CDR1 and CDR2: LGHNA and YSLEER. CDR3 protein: CASSRDRTNSPLHF. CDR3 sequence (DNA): TGCGCCAGCAGCCGGGACAGGACCAATTCACCCCTCCACTTT.

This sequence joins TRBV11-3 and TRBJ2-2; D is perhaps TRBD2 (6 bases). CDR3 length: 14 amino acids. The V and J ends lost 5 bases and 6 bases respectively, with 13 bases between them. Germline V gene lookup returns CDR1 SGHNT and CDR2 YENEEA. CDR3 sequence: CASSPGLRAGELFF. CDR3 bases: TGTGCCAGCAGCCCGGGACTGAGGGCCGGGGAGCTGTTTTTT.

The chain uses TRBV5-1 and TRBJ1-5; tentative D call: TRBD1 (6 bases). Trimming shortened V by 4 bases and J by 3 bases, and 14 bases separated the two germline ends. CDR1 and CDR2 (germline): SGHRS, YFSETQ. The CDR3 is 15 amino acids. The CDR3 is CASSLGRGANQPQHF. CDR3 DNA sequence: TGCGCCAGCAGCCTAGGCAGGGGCGCCAATCAGCCCCAGCATTTT.

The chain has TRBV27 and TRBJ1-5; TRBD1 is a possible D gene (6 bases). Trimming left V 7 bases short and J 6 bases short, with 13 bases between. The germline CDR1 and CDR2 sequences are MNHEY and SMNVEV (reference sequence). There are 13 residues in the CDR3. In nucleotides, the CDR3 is TGTGCCAGCAAAGGGGGTTTCAGTCAGCCCCAGCATTTT. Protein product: CASKGGFSQPQHF.

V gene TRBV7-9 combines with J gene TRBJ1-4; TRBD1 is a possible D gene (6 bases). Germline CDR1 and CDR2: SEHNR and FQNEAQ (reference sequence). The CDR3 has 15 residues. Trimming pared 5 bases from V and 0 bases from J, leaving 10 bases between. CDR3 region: CASSVTGTTNEKLFF. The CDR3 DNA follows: TGTGCCAGCAGCGTGACAGGCACAACTAATGAAAAACTGTTTTTT. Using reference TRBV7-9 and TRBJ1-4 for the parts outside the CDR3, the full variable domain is DTGVSQNPRHKITKRGQNVTFRCDPISEHNRLYWYRQTLGQGPEFLTYFQNEAQLEKSRLLSDRFSAERPKGSFSTLEIQRTEQGDSAMYLCASSVTGTTNEKLFFGSGTQLSVL.

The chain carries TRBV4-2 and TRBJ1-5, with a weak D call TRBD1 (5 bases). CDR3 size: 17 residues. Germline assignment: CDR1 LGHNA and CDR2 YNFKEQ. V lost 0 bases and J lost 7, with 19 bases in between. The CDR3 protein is CASSQETGRAIVQPQHF. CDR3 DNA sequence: TGTGCCAGCAGCCAAGAAACTGGCAGGGCGATCGTCCAGCCCCAGCATTTT.

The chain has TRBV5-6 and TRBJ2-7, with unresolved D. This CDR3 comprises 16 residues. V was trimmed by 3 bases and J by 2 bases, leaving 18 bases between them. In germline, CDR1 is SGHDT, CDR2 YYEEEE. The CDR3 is CASSSLWPGETYEQYF. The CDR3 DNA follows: TGTGCCAGCAGCTCCCTTTGGCCGGGTGAAACCTACGAGCAGTACTTC.

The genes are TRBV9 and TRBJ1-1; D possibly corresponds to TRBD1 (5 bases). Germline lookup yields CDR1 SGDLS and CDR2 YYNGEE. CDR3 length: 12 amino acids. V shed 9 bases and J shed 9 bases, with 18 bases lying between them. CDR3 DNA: TGTGCCACCTCCGGGCAGGGAGGGAAAGCTTTCTTT. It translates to CATSGQGGKAFF. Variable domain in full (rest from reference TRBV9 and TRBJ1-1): DSGVTQTPKHLITATGQRVTLRCSPRSGDLSVYWYQQSLDQGLQFLIQYYNGEERAKGNILERFSAQQFPDLHSELNLSSLELGDSALYFCATSGQGGKAFFGQGTRLTVV.

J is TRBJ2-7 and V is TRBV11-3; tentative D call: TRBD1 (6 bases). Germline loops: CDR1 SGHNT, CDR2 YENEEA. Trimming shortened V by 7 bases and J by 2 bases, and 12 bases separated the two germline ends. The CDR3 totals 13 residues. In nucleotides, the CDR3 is TGTGCCAGCACAACAGGGTCCCCCTACGAGCAGTACTTC. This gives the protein CASTTGSPYEQYF. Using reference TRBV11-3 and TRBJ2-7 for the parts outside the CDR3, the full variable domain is EAGVVQSPRYKIIEKKQPVAFWCNPISGHNTLYWYLQNLGQGPELLIRYENEEAVDDSQLPKDRFSAERLKGVDSTLKIQPAELGDSAVYLCASTTGSPYEQYFGPGTRLTVT.

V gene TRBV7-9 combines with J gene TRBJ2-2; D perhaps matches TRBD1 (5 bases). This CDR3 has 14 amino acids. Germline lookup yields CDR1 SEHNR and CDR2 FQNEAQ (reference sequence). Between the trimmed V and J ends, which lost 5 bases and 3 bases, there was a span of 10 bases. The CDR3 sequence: CASSPDSYTGELFF. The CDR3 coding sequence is TGTGCCAGCAGCCCCGACAGCTACACCGGGGAGCTGTTTTTT.

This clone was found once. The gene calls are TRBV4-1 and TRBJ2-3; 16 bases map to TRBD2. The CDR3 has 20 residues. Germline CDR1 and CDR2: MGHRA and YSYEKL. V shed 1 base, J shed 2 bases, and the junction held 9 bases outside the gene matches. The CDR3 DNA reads TGCGCCAGCAGCCAAGTGGGGACTAGCGGGGGGGTCGCCTACACAGATACGCAGTATTTT. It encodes CASSQVGTSGGVAYTDTQYF.